These 8 T cell receptor beta chains were all obtained from the same sample, sequenced in a study of regulatory T cells in long-lasting Graves disease. CDR3-region Arm-PCR and iRepertoire HTBI primers produced the TCR beta libraries. TCRdb independently ran MiXCR on the multiplex PCR reads; one entry per CDR3 protein. The table includes a few hundred thousand distinct CDR3 sequences, around 20% detected once. The time point was: persistent/refractory GD, antithyroid drugs over 5 years with positive TRAb. RNA isolated from PBMCs was used to make the TCR library. The source material was peripheral blood mononuclear cells (PBMCs), sampled when the disease was refractory, from a patient treated with antithyroid drugs. The receptors come from a female donor with Graves disease.

Points on this clonotype: Since the CDR3 does not end with the conserved phenylalanine or tryptophan, this likely comes from a read error. The rearrangement uses TRBV11-2 and TRBJ2-7, with 8 bases fitting TRBD1. CDR3 length: 14 residues. Germline CDR1 SGHAT, CDR2 FQNNGV. The junction had 5 bases not matched to a gene; V was cut back by 5 bases and J by 2 bases. CDR3 DNA sequence: TGTGCCAGCAGCCCCGACAGGGGTCCCTACGAGCAGTACTCC. Amino acids: CASSPDRGPYEQYS.

The V call is TRBV6-6, the J call TRBJ2-3; unclear D gene. From germline, CDR1 is MNHNY and CDR2 SVGAGI (reference sequence). This CDR3 region has 16 residues. The V and J ends lost 0 bases and 4 bases respectively, with 14 bases between them. The CDR3 nucleotides are TGTGCCAGCAGTTACTCGGAACTTAACCCCGCAGATACGCAGTATTTT. Amino acids: CASSYSELNPADTQYF.

This clonotype came up a few times. The gene calls are TRBV7-2 and TRBJ2-7; D could derive from TRBD1 or TRBD2 (5 bases each). Trimming took 5 bases from V and 6 from J, leaving 14 bases between them. The germline V gene has CDR1 SGHTA and CDR2 FQGNSA. The CDR3 is made up of 13 amino acids. DNA of the CDR3: TGTGCCAGCAGCGGAACAACTAGGGGCGAGCAGTACTTC. Protein: CASSGTTRGEQYF. Full variable domain (missing parts from reference TRBV7-2 and TRBJ2-7): GAGVSQSPSNKVTEKGKDVELRCDPISGHTALYWYRQSLGQGLEFLIYFQGNSAPDKSGLPSDRFSAERTGGSVSTLTIQRTQQEDSAVYLCASSGTTRGEQYFGPGTRLTVT.

As for this clonotype: A read error may produce the germline difference seen at one junction end. V is TRBV25-1 and J is TRBJ1-5; D uncertain. The CDR3 has 14 amino acids. Germline CDR1 is MGHDK and CDR2 is SYGVNS. This CDR3 is CVSSEYGEYQPQHF. The CDR3 nucleotides are TGTGTCAGCAGTGAATATGGCGAGTATCAGCCCCAGCATTTT.

At least ten counts were recorded for this clonotype. J is TRBJ1-1 and V is TRBV6-1; D uncertain. The CDR3 has 14 residues. Germline lookup yields CDR1 MNHNS and CDR2 SASEGT. V lost 8 bases to trimming and J lost 0 bases, with 13 bases between them. Here the CDR3 reads CASLLSRMNTEAFF. CDR3 in DNA: TGTGCCAGCCTGTTGTCGAGAATGAACACTGAAGCTTTCTTT.

This clonotype occurred many times. This chain's CDR3 is CASSVTGINEKLFF. CDR3 coding DNA: TGTGCCAGCAGTGTAACGGGGATTAATGAAAAACTGTTTTTT. The chain couples TRBV2 to TRBJ1-4, with unresolved D. Trimming took 4 bases from V and 4 from J, leaving 10 bases between them. Germline values: CDR1 SNHLY, CDR2 FYNNEI. The CDR3 is 14 amino acids.

This clonotype was counted at least ten times. V and J are TRBV7-3 and TRBJ2-5, with D uncertain. V dropped 6 bases and J dropped 3 bases, with 11 bases sitting between them. The CDR3 length is 13 residues. Germline V gives CDR1 SGHTA, CDR2 FQGTGA. The CDR3, as DNA: TGTGCCAGCAGTACCGGCGGTAAAGAGACCCAGTACTTC. Its protein product is CASSTGGKETQYF.

This chain connects TRBV3-1 to TRBJ1-5, with D perhaps matching TRBD1 (5 bases). In germline, CDR1 is LGHDT, CDR2 YNNKEL (reference sequence). This CDR3 contains 14 residues. V lost 0 bases and J lost 9, with 12 bases in between. The CDR3 DNA reads TGTGCCAGCAGCCAAGACCAGGGTGTGCGGCCCCAGCATTTT. Protein: CASSQDQGVRPQHF.